This passage covers 25 T cell receptor beta chains from one sample sequenced in a study of blood T cell repertoires in COVID-19. TCRdb keeps only in-frame clones here, not all; method: immunoSEQ multiplex PCR. The data show 280,000 or so clones, approximately 89% seen once. The sample comprised PBMCs or T cells enriched from blood (not recorded which). The receptor set was obtained from a woman aged 45-65 years who had been exposed to COVID-19.

The chain has TRBV7-8 and TRBJ2-7; 8 bases line up with TRBD2. The germline V gene has CDR1 SGHVS and CDR2 FQNEAQ. J was trimmed by 0 bases and V by 1 base; bases with no gene match: 11. The CDR3 totals 18 residues. Here the CDR3 reads CASSLDRPRGTSSYEQYF. CDR3 bases: TGTGCCAGCAGCTTAGATCGTCCACGTGGGACTAGCTCCTACGAGCAGTACTTC.

The table lists this clone with a few counts. The rearrangement uses TRBV15 and TRBJ1-1; 7 bases match TRBD1. After removal of 0 bases from V and 4 bases from J, the junction contained 11 bases not matched to a gene. The CDR3 extends over 17 amino acids. Germline loops: CDR1 LNHNV, CDR2 YYDKDF (reference sequence). The CDR3 here is CATSRDLRGGRGTEAFF. In DNA, the CDR3 is TGTGCCACCAGCAGAGACTTACGAGGGGGCCGGGGCACTGAAGCTTTCTTT.

The J gene is TRBJ2-3, the V gene TRBV5-1; 9 nucleotides match TRBD1. With 5 bases clipped from V and 5 bases from J, the junction kept 12 bases outside the gene matches. CDR3 length: 16 amino acids. Germline V gene lookup returns CDR1 SGHRS and CDR2 YFSETQ. Written as DNA, the CDR3 is TGCGCCAGCAGTATTGGTACAGGGGGCGCGGTAGATACGCAGTATTTT. Protein sequence: CASSIGTGGAVDTQYF.

The chain links TRBV5-1 to TRBJ2-7; 10 bases agree with TRBD1. Germline lookup yields CDR1 SGHRS and CDR2 YFSETQ. This CDR3 region has 14 residues. V lost 6 bases to trimming and J lost 4 bases; unmatched junction nucleotides: 7. CDR3 sequence reads: CASTPGTGVYEQYF. The CDR3 region has the DNA TGCGCCAGCACCCCAGGGACAGGGGTTTACGAGCAGTACTTC.

This chain joins TRBV3-1 (or the pseudogene TRBV3-2) and TRBJ1-2; 7 bases fit TRBD1. The CDR3 has 12 amino acids. Germline CDR1 is LGHDT and CDR2 is YNNKEL (reference sequence). The V and J ends lost 2 bases and 14 bases, in that order; junction bases with no gene match: 8. This CDR3 is CASSQTDRVKTF. The CDR3 nucleotides read TGTGCCAGCAGCCAAACCGACAGGGTGAAGACCTTC.

This clone was picked up a small number of times. This chain connects TRBV6-2 or TRBV6-3 to TRBJ2-3; TRBD2 matches at 9 bases. CDR1 is MNHEY, CDR2 SVGEGT, per germline. This CDR3 contains 15 residues. Losses at the gene ends were 2 bases for V and 3 bases for J; bases not matched to a gene: 3. CDR3 bases: TGTGCCAGCAGTTACAGGCGGGGGGGTACAGATACGCAGTATTTT. Translation gives CASSYRRGGTDTQYF.

V and J are TRBV7-9 and TRBJ2-2; a possible D gene is TRBD2 (6 bases). The CDR3 has 18 residues. The V end was cut by 1 base, the J end by 4 bases, with 19 bases between. Germline V gives CDR1 SEHNR, CDR2 FQNEAQ (reference sequence). The CDR3 nucleotides read TGTGCCAGCAGCTTAGAGCGGCATAGCGGAGGGAGCACCGGGGAGCTGTTTTTT. Protein sequence: CASSLERHSGGSTGELFF.

V usage is TRBV9 and J usage is TRBJ1-1; 7 nucleotides line up with TRBD1. Germline trimming cut 2 bases from V and 0 bases from J; bases unmatched to any gene: 4. Per germline, CDR1 SGDLS and CDR2 YYNGEE. The CDR3 has 15 residues. Here the CDR3 reads CASSVSDRVNTEAFF. CDR3 nucleotides: TGTGCCAGCAGCGTCAGCGACAGGGTGAACACTGAAGCTTTCTTT.

This chain uses TRBV20-1 with TRBJ1-2; a weak D match, TRBD1 (6 bases). The CDR3 totals 14 residues. The germline V gene has CDR1 DFQATT and CDR2 SNEGSKA (reference sequence). V shed 3 bases and J shed 1 base, with 12 bases lying between them. The CDR3 reads CSASLGGRNYGYTF. The CDR3, as DNA: TGCAGTGCTAGTTTGGGGGGGCGTAACTATGGCTACACCTTC.

The chain is built from TRBV6-5 and TRBJ2-3; D is unresolved. Between the trimmed V and J ends, which lost 6 bases and 0 bases, there was a span of 7 bases. Germline CDR1 reads MNHEY; CDR2 reads SVGAGI. There are 13 residues in the CDR3. CDR3 region: CASRLDSTDTQYF. The CDR3, as DNA: TGTGCCAGCAGGCTAGACAGCACAGATACGCAGTATTTT.

The rearrangement joins TRBV7-8 to TRBJ2-7, with D perhaps matching TRBD1 (6 bases). The germline V gene has CDR1 SGHVS and CDR2 FQNEAQ. The CDR3 totals 14 residues. The V gene lost 6 bases and the J gene lost 5 bases, with 17 bases spanning the gap. CDR3 coding DNA: TGTGCCAGCAGTACAAGGGGGAACTTAAACGAGCAGTACTTC. This translates into CASSTRGNLNEQYF.

This clone appeared a single time. The J gene is TRBJ2-7, the V gene TRBV6-2 or TRBV6-3; 8 bases agree with TRBD1. This CDR3 has 13 residues. The germline CDR1 and CDR2 sequences are MNHEY and SVGEGT. After removal of 5 bases from V and 4 bases from J, the junction contained 4 bases not matched to a gene. The CDR3 region is CASSRGQGYEQYF. The CDR3 DNA reads TGTGCCAGCAGTCGCGGACAGGGTTACGAGCAGTACTTC.

This sequence joins TRBV5-4 and TRBJ1-1; TRBD1 aligns across 10 bases. This CDR3 has 16 amino acids. The germline gives CDR1 SGHNT, CDR2 YYREEE (reference sequence). V shed 0 bases and J 7 bases; nucleotides not matched to a gene: 9. For the CDR3, the DNA is TGTGCCAGCAGCTTGGCCCGGGACAGGGGTATCGGTGAAGCTTTCTTT. It encodes CASSLARDRGIGEAFF.

The V gene is TRBV11-1, the J gene TRBJ2-3, with TRBD2 matching over 10 bases. Trimming at V came to 3 bases and at J to 1 base, leaving 4 bases not matched to a gene. Germline loops: CDR1 SGHAT, CDR2 FQDESV (reference sequence). CDR3 length equals 16 residues. The CDR3 is CASSFDTSGGTDTQYF. CDR3 coding DNA: TGTGCCAGCAGCTTTGACACTAGCGGGGGCACAGATACGCAGTATTTT.

The CDR3 sequence: CASSYAGTKNIQYF. CDR3 DNA sequence: TGTGCCAGCAGTTACGCGGGGACCAAAAACATTCAGTACTTC. The V call is TRBV6-5, the J call TRBJ2-4, with D maybe TRBD2 (6 bases). There are 14 residues in the CDR3. Trimming shortened V by 2 bases and J by 2 bases, and 7 bases separated the two germline ends. Germline V gives CDR1 MNHEY, CDR2 SVGAGI.

This clone showed up just a few times. The V and J genes are TRBV27 and TRBJ2-7; 12 bases are a match to TRBD2. The CDR3 is 14 amino acids. CDR1 and CDR2 (germline): MNHEY, SMNVEV (reference sequence). The trim removed 6 bases at V and 4 bases at J, leaving 4 bases unmatched. As DNA, the CDR3 is TGTGCCAGCAGAGCTAGCGGGGGGGCTTACGAGCAGTACTTC. Protein product: CASRASGGAYEQYF.

This chain connects TRBV24-1 to TRBJ2-3; D is possibly TRBD2 (6 bases). Per the germline V gene, CDR1 is KGHDR and CDR2 is SFDVKD. The germline V and J ends were trimmed by 3 bases and 5 bases, with 17 bases remaining between them. The CDR3 covers 16 residues. CDR3 region: CATSDVGGRLGDTQYF. CDR3 DNA sequence: TGTGCCACCAGTGATGTCGGAGGGCGGTTGGGAGATACGCAGTATTTT.

A few counts support this clone. V usage is TRBV5-4 and J usage is TRBJ1-2; TRBD1 agrees at 8 bases. The germline CDR1 and CDR2 sequences are SGHNT and YYREEE (reference sequence). The CDR3 loop spans 13 amino acids. J gave up 3 bases and V 6 bases, and 4 bases lay outside the gene matches. The CDR3 nucleotides read TGTGCCAGCAAAGAACAGGGGGACTATGGCTACACCTTC. It specifies CASKEQGDYGYTF.

This chain uses TRBV10-3 with TRBJ1-5; 7 bases are shared with TRBD1. There are 15 residues in the CDR3. Germline-derived CDR1 and CDR2 are ENHRY and SYGVKD. V shed 2 bases and J 3 bases; nucleotides not matched to a gene: 4. CDR3 protein: CAISEGQAFNQPQHF. CDR3 in DNA: TGTGCCATCAGTGAGGGACAGGCGTTCAATCAGCCCCAGCATTTT.

This clone was counted once. The chain employs TRBV18 and TRBJ1-5; D unresolved. Germline V CDR1 and CDR2: KGHSH, LQKENI. CDR3 length: 12 residues. With 0 bases removed from V and 9 bases from J, the gap between germline ends came to 6 bases. CDR3 residues: CASSPPSGPQHF. CDR3 coding DNA: TGTGCCAGCTCACCACCGAGTGGGCCCCAGCATTTT.

The rearrangement joins TRBV5-1 to TRBJ1-5, with TRBD1 matching over 7 bases. V shed 4 bases, J shed 3 bases, and the junction held 4 bases outside the gene matches. Per the germline V gene, CDR1 is SGHRS and CDR2 is YFSETQ. The CDR3 covers 14 residues. The CDR3 spells CASSPGQANQPQHF. CDR3 bases: TGCGCCAGCAGCCCCGGACAGGCCAATCAGCCCCAGCATTTT.

CDR3 DNA sequence: TGTGCCAGTAGTATGCGGGAGAACACTGAAGCTTTCTTT. This gives the protein CASSMRENTEAFF. The J gene is TRBJ1-1, the V gene TRBV19, with no clear D. V was pared by 3 bases and J by 1 base, with 6 bases between. The CDR3 totals 13 residues. Germline V gene data show CDR1 as LNHDA and CDR2 as SQIVND (reference sequence).

V gene TRBV2 combines with J gene TRBJ2-7, with D possibly TRBD1 on 6 matching bases. The CDR3 is made up of 13 amino acids. The germline V and J ends were trimmed by 1 base and 4 bases, with 8 bases remaining between them. Germline lookup yields CDR1 SNHLY and CDR2 FYNNEI. CDR3 sequence: CASSEGTAYEQYF. For the CDR3, the DNA is TGTGCCAGCAGTGAAGGGACAGCTTACGAGCAGTACTTC.

The J gene is TRBJ2-1, the V gene TRBV19; TRBD2 matches 13 bases. The CDR3 extends over 16 amino acids. Germline V lookup: CDR1 LNHDA, CDR2 SQIVND (reference sequence). V shed 3 bases, J shed 4 bases, and the junction held 3 bases outside the gene matches. The CDR3 region is CASSIGGLAGYNEQFF. Written as DNA, the CDR3 is TGTGCCAGTAGTATTGGGGGACTAGCGGGGTACAATGAGCAGTTCTTC.

Comment on this clone: A junction boundary mismatches the germline segment, possibly from a read error. The chain couples TRBV3-1 (or the pseudogene TRBV3-2) to TRBJ2-7, with 9 bases matching TRBD1. The germline V gene encodes CDR1 LGHDT and CDR2 YNNKEL (reference sequence). This CDR3 is built from 10 residues. The CDR3 DNA follows: TGCGCGACAGGGGGTGACGAGCAGTACTTC. Translation gives CATGGDEQYF.